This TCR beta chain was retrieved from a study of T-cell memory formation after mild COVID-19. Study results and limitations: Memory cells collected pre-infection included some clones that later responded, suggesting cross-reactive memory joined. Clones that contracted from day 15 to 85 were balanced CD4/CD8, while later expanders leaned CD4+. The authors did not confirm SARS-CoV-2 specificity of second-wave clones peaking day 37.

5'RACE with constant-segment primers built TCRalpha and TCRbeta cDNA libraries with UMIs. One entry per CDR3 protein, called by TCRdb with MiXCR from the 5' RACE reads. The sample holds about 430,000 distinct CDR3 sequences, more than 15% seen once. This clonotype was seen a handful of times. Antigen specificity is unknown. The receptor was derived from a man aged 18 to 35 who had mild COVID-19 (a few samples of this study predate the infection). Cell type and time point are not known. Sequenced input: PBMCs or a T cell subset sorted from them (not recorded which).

The CDR3 protein is CASSQALTGAYGYTF. The CDR3 coding sequence is TGTGCCAGCAGCCAGGCTCTGACAGGGGCCTATGGCTACACCTTC. The V and J genes are TRBV4-2 and TRBJ1-2, with 8 bases that match TRBD1. Trimming took 3 bases from V and 4 from J; bases not matched to a gene: 7. CDR1 and CDR2 from the germline V gene are LGHNA and YNFKEQ. CDR3 length: 15 amino acids.